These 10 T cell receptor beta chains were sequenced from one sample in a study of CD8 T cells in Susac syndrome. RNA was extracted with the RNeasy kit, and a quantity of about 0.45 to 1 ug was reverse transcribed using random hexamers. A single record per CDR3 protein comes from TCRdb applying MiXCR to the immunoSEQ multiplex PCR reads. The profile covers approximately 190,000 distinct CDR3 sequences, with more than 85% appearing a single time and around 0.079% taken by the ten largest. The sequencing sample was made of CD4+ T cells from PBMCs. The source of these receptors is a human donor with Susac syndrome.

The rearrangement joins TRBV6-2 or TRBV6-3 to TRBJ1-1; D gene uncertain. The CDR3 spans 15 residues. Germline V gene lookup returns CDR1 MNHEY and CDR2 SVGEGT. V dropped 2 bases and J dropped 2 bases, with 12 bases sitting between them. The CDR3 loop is CASSYRSQRNTEAFF. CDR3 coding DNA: TGTGCCAGCAGTTACCGTTCACAGAGAAACACTGAAGCTTTCTTT.

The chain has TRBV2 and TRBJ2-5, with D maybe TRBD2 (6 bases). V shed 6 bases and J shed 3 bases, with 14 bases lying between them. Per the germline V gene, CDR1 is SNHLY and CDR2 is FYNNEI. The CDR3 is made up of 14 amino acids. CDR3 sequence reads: CASSLGLNKETQYF. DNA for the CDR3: TGTGCCAGCAGCCTCGGACTAAATAAAGAGACCCAGTACTTC. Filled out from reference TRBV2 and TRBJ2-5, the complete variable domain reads EPEVTQTPSHQVTQMGQEVILRCVPISNHLYFYWYRQILGQKVEFLVSFYNNEISEKSEIFDDQFSVERPDGSNFTLKIRSTKLEDSAMYFCASSLGLNKETQYFGPGTRLLVL.

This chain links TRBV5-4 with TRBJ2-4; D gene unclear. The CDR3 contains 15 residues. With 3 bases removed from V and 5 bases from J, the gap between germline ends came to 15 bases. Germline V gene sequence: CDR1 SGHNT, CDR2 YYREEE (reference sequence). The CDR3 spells CASSSDPSSENIQYF. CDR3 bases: TGTGCCAGCAGCTCGGACCCTTCTAGTGAAAACATTCAGTACTTC.

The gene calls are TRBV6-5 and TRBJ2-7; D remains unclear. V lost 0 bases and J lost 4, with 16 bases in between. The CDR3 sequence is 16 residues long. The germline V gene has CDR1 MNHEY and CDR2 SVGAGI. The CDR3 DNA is TGTGCCAGCAGTTACTCGACCGGGCTCAGTGGGTACGAGCAGTACTTC. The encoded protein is CASSYSTGLSGYEQYF.

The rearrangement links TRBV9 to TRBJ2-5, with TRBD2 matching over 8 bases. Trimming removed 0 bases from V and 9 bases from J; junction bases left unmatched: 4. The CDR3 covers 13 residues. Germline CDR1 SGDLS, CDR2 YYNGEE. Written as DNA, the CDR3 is TGTGCCAGCAGCGTAGATAGCGGGGAGGCCCAGTACTTC. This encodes CASSVDSGEAQYF.

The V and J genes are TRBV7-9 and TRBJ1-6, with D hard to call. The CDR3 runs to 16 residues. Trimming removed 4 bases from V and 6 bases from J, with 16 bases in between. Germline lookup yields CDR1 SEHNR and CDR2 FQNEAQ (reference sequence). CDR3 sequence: CASSSTANSFNSPLHF. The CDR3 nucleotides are TGTGCCAGCAGCTCAACAGCAAATTCTTTTAATTCACCCCTCCACTTT.

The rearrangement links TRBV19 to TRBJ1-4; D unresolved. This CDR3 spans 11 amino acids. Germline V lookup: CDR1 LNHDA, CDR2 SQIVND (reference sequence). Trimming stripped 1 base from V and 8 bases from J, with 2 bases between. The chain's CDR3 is CASSIGEKLFF. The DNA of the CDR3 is TGTGCCAGTAGTATAGGAGAAAAACTGTTTTTT.

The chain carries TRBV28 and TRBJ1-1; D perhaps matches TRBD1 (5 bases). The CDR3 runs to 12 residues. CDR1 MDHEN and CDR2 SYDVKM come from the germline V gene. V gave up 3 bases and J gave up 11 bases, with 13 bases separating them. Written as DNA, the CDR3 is TGTGCCAGCAGTTTGGAGACAGCGTCGGCTTTCTTT. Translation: CASSLETASAFF.

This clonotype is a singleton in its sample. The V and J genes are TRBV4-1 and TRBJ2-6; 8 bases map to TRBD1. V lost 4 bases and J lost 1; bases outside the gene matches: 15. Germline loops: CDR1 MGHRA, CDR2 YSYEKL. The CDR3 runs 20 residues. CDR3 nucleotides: TGCGCCAGCAGCCTCCACGACCTGGACAGGGAATTTTCTGGGGCCAACGTCCTGACTTTC. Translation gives CASSLHDLDREFSGANVLTF.

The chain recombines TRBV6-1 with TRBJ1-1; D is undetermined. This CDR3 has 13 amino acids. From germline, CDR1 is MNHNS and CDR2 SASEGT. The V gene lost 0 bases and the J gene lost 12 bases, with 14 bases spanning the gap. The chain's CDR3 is CASSEASAGRTFF. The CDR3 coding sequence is TGTGCCAGCAGTGAAGCGTCGGCAGGTCGGACTTTCTTT.